Each of the 9 T cell receptor beta chains below was sequenced from the same sample in a study of shared clonotypes between healthy human individuals. Profiling relied on immunoSEQ multiplex PCR, and the TCRdb table lists in-frame clones only, not all of them. This table holds fewer than 2.5 million clones, approximately 93% found once. Sequenced: naive CD4+ T cells from PBMCs. Subset noted: CD45RA+ positively selected. Every receptor here comes from a man aged 18 to 29 in good health. Some clones in this sample may be carry-over from other donors' samples.

Points on this clone: Other DNA sequences in this specimen translate into the identical CDR3. The CDR3 DNA follows: TGCGCCAGCAGCCAAAGGCAGGGGGCAGGAGAGACCCAGTACTTC. It specifies CASSQRQGAGETQYF. This chain connects TRBV4-1 to TRBJ2-5; the match to TRBD1 covers 8 bases. Germline-derived CDR1 and CDR2 are MGHRA and YSYEKL. Germline trimming cut 2 bases from V and 4 bases from J; bases unmatched to any gene: 6. CDR3 length equals 15 residues.

The CDR3 reads CASRPTSGRRGEQFF. CDR3 in DNA: TGTGCCAGCAGGCCTACTAGCGGGAGGAGGGGTGAGCAGTTCTTC. The chain carries TRBV11-2 and TRBJ2-1; 12 bases map to TRBD2. The germline CDR1 and CDR2 sequences are SGHAT and FQNNGV. V shed 6 bases and J 9 bases; nucleotides not matched to a gene: 9. The CDR3 runs to 15 residues.

V is TRBV7-9 and J is TRBJ1-4; TRBD1 agrees at 9 bases. CDR3 size: 15 residues. V dropped 5 bases and J dropped 7; count of bases not matched to a gene: 8. Germline loops: CDR1 SEHNR, CDR2 FQNEAQ (reference sequence). The CDR3 is CASSPGQGRVEKLFF. CDR3 bases: TGTGCCAGCAGCCCGGGACAGGGTAGGGTTGAAAAACTGTTTTTT.

V usage is TRBV4-2 and J usage is TRBJ2-7, with a tentative D call TRBD1 (5 bases). This CDR3 spans 17 amino acids. The V end was cut by 0 bases, the J end by 4 bases, with 19 bases between. In germline, CDR1 is LGHNA, CDR2 YNFKEQ. Here the CDR3 DNA reads TGTGCCAGCAGCCAAGATTGGCCAGGGAAACGGGCGTACGAGCAGTACTTC. It encodes CASSQDWPGKRAYEQYF.

This chain uses TRBV9 with TRBJ2-7, with no clear D. Trimming shortened V by 0 bases and J by 2 bases, and 12 bases separated the two germline ends. Germline V gives CDR1 SGDLS, CDR2 YYNGEE. The CDR3 runs to 15 residues. The chain's CDR3 is CASSVGQTTPYEQYF. For the CDR3, the DNA is TGTGCCAGCAGCGTAGGGCAGACAACTCCCTACGAGCAGTACTTC.

The chain joins TRBV5-1 to TRBJ1-4, with 8 bases that match TRBD1. CDR1 and CDR2 from the germline V gene are SGHRS and YFSETQ. CDR3 length: 17 residues. V gave up 3 bases and J gave up 8 bases; unmatched junction bases: 15. The CDR3 bases are TGCGCCAGCAGCTCGCAACCCCAGACAGGGGCGGGAGAAAAACTGTTTTTT. Protein product: CASSSQPQTGAGEKLFF.

V gene TRBV19 combines with J gene TRBJ2-1; 13 bases are shared with TRBD2. Trimming cost V 1 base and J 4 bases; bases outside gene matches: 10. CDR1 and CDR2 from the germline V gene are LNHDA and SQIVND (reference sequence). This CDR3 region has 19 residues. The CDR3, as DNA: TGTGCCAGTAGTATAGGGAGGACTAGCGGGAGAATTCCTTACAATGAGCAGTTCTTC. Amino acid sequence: CASSIGRTSGRIPYNEQFF.

The sample holds a few counts of this clone. The rearrangement joins TRBV9 to TRBJ1-4; perhaps TRBD1 as D (5 bases). V lost 0 bases to trimming and J lost 3 bases, with 9 bases between them. Germline V gene sequence: CDR1 SGDLS, CDR2 YYNGEE. CDR3 length: 15 residues. CDR3 in amino acids: CASSVGRGSNEKLFF. CDR3 bases: TGTGCCAGCAGCGTAGGGAGGGGATCTAATGAAAAACTGTTTTTT.

This clone has more than one count but fewer than ten. CDR3 nucleotide sequence: TGTGCCAGCAGCTTAGAATTGGCGCTTGAGTGGTACCAAGAGACCCAGTACTTC. It specifies CASSLELALEWYQETQYF. The chain is built from TRBV7-2 and TRBJ2-5, with D uncertain. The CDR3 extends over 18 amino acids. Trimming removed 1 base at V and 0 bases at J, with 18 bases between. Per the germline V gene, CDR1 is SGHTA and CDR2 is FQGNSA.